The subject of this entry is one T cell receptor (beta chain). The repertoire was sequenced with immunoSEQ multiplex PCR; TCRdb's copy has only in-frame clones and lacks some. The profile covers 20,000 to 30,000 clones, with approximately 86% appearing a single time and less than 5.5% taken by the ten largest. This record comes from a study of blood T cell repertoires in COVID-19. V was cut by 3 bases and J by 4 bases, with 10 bases left in between. CDR1 and CDR2 from the germline V gene are SGHAT and FQNNGV. This CDR3 comprises 13 residues. The sequenced sample was peripheral blood. The clonotype was recovered from a man over 45 with active COVID-19. The chain couples TRBV11-2 to TRBJ2-7; the D gene is possibly TRBD1 (5 bases). The CDR3 nucleotides are TGTGCCAGCAGCTTTCAGGGCCAGTACGAGCAGTACTTC. This encodes CASSFQGQYEQYF.